A single sample gave rise to the 24 T cell receptor beta chains below, sequenced in a study of T cells in Graves' hyperthyroidism and ophthalmopathy. Regions amplified from RNA transcripts were the TCR beta CDR3 regions. The TCR CDR3 was amplified in a first-round RT-PCR using the HTBI primer set. TCRdb reanalysed the multiplex PCR reads using MiXCR and keeps one entry per CDR3 protein. Here the sample spans about 300,000 distinct CDR3 sequences, approximately 17% being singletons. Sequencing was carried out using blood. The receptor set was obtained from a man in his thirties or forties with Graves' hyperthyroidism.

This clonotype was recorded many times. The chain is built from TRBV20-1 and TRBJ2-1, with D perhaps TRBD1 or TRBD2 (5 bases each). Per the germline V gene, CDR1 is DFQATT and CDR2 is SNEGSKA (reference sequence). Trimming pared 6 bases from V and 5 bases from J, leaving 14 bases between. The length of the CDR3 is 13 residues. The CDR3 DNA follows: TGCAGTGCGAGGGGTCCCATTGACAATGAGCAGTTCTTC. Protein: CSARGPIDNEQFF.

CDR3 DNA: TGTGCCACCAGCAGCGTTAGCGGGAGGGCCGCCGGGGAGCTGTTTTTT. It translates to CATSSVSGRAAGELFF. The rearrangement joins TRBV15 to TRBJ2-2, with TRBD2 matching 11 bases. V was clipped by 3 bases and J by 6 bases; unmatched bases: 6. Germline assignment: CDR1 LNHNV and CDR2 YYDKDF (reference sequence). The CDR3 totals 16 residues.

This clonotype has ten or more counts. One end of the junction is discordant with germline, which a read error may explain. This chain links TRBV18 with TRBJ2-5; no clear D. Germline CDR1 is KGHSH and CDR2 is LQKENI. The CDR3 is 13 amino acids. CDR3 loop: CASQGPIQEIQYF. CDR3 bases: TGTGCCAGCCAAGGACCCATCCAAGAGATCCAGTACTTC.

Many counts were recorded for this clonotype. DNA of the CDR3: TGTGCCACCAGCAGAGCCAGGGGGCAGTACGAGCAGTACTTC. Protein product: CATSRARGQYEQYF. The J gene is TRBJ2-7, the V gene TRBV15; 8 nucleotides line up with TRBD1. Germline trimming cut 1 base from V and 4 bases from J; bases unmatched to any gene: 3. Germline CDR1 reads LNHNV; CDR2 reads YYDKDF (reference sequence). The CDR3 totals 14 residues.

This clonotype was observed many times. The chain uses TRBV10-3 and TRBJ2-1; D may be TRBD2 (6 bases). This CDR3 has 17 residues. V lost 5 bases to trimming and J lost 3 bases, with 20 bases between them. Germline V gene lookup returns CDR1 ENHRY and CDR2 SYGVKD. CDR3 residues: CAISPARPSSDYNEQFF. The CDR3 DNA sequence: TGTGCCATCAGTCCTGCACGTCCTTCTAGCGACTACAATGAGCAGTTCTTC.

This clonotype was seen many times. The rearrangement links TRBV20-1 to TRBJ1-1; no reliable D call. Trimming took 1 base from V and 3 from J, leaving 9 bases between them. This CDR3 contains 13 residues. Looked up from germline, CDR1 is DFQATT and CDR2 is SNEGSKA (reference sequence). The DNA of the CDR3 is TGCAGTGCTAGAGTACGTATGGACACTGAAGCTTTCTTT. It yields the protein CSARVRMDTEAFF.

This clonotype was observed a handful of times. This chain joins TRBV4-2 and TRBJ1-1, with D unresolved. CDR1 is LGHNA, CDR2 YNFKEQ, per germline. Deletions cut 0 bases from V and 4 bases from J, with 6 bases between. This CDR3 is 13 amino acids long. CDR3 in DNA: TGTGCCAGCAGCCAAGAGGCTACCACTGAAGCTTTCTTT. It translates to CASSQEATTEAFF.

The table lists this clonotype with many counts. V gene TRBV6-1 combines with J gene TRBJ1-5; TRBD1 might be the D (5 bases). The CDR3 is made up of 16 amino acids. V dropped 1 base and J dropped 0 bases, with 10 bases sitting between them. Germline CDR1 is MNHNS and CDR2 is SASEGT. The CDR3: CASSEVGGYSNQPQHF. CDR3 sequence (DNA): TGTGCCAGCAGTGAAGTTGGGGGGTATAGCAATCAGCCCCAGCATTTT.

As regards this clonotype: Relative to the germline gene, one junction end is altered; a read error may explain this. This chain connects TRBV14 to TRBJ2-7; D is ambiguous. The CDR3 is 15 amino acids. Germline loops: CDR1 SGHDN, CDR2 FVKESK. CDR3 nucleotides: TGTGCCAGCAGCCAAGACCGGGTTAGCTCCTACGAGCCGTACTTC. Translation: CASSQDRVSSYEPYF.

This clonotype was counted many times. The chain recombines TRBV30 with TRBJ2-3; 9 bases match TRBD1. The V and J ends lost 1 base and 0 bases, in that order; junction bases with no gene match: 2. Germline assignment: CDR1 GTSNPN and CDR2 SVGIG (reference sequence). This CDR3 contains 15 residues. The CDR3 nucleotides read TGTGCCTGGAGTGCCGGGACAGGGAGCACAGATACGCAGTATTTT. Translation gives CAWSAGTGSTDTQYF.

The chain recombines TRBV19 with TRBJ2-1; D gene ambiguous. Germline-derived CDR1 and CDR2 are LNHDA and SQIVND (reference sequence). The CDR3 runs to 12 residues. V was clipped by 6 bases and J by 13 bases, with 16 bases between them. The CDR3 loop is CASSPYHPTQFF. In DNA, the CDR3 is TGTGCCAGTAGCCCTTATCATCCTACACAGTTCTTC.

The rearrangement links TRBV7-2 to TRBJ1-5, with 7 bases aligning to TRBD1. CDR1 and CDR2 (germline): SGHTA, FQGNSA. The V and J ends lost 5 bases and 4 bases, in that order; junction bases with no gene match: 8. The CDR3 is 15 residues long. CDR3 sequence reads: CASSGSTGPNQPQHF. In nucleotides, the CDR3 is TGTGCCAGCAGCGGGTCGACAGGGCCAAATCAGCCCCAGCATTTT.

In this sample, this clonotype turned up many times. This chain connects TRBV20-1 to TRBJ1-2; D gene unclear. CDR3 length: 13 amino acids. Germline CDR1 and CDR2: DFQATT and SNEGSKA (reference sequence). V shed 5 bases and J shed 0 bases, with 10 bases lying between them. The CDR3 protein is CSARLAANYGYTF. The CDR3 DNA reads TGCAGTGCTCGCCTGGCAGCTAACTATGGCTACACCTTC.

A word on this clonotype: Given a much more abundant clone one base away, this may be a read error. V and J are TRBV12-3 or TRBV12-4 and TRBJ2-5; maybe TRBD2 (5 bases). The CDR3 totals 15 residues. CDR3 in amino acids: CAGSRRTGGSETQYF. The CDR3 DNA is TGTGCCGGCAGCCGAAGGACCGGCGGGTCTGAGACCCAGTACTTC.

This clonotype appeared many times. The chain is built from TRBV12-3 or TRBV12-4 and TRBJ2-2, with 10 bases matching TRBD1. The CDR3 sequence is 16 residues long. The V and J ends lost 3 bases and 6 bases, in that order; junction bases with no gene match: 7. Written as DNA, the CDR3 is TGTGCCAGCAGTTTGTCCGACAGGGGGCCCTCCGGGGAGCTGTTTTTT. This encodes CASSLSDRGPSGELFF.

This clonotype appeared a few times. The chain combines TRBV7-3 with TRBJ2-2, with TRBD1 matching over 7 bases. V shed 5 bases and J 0 bases; nucleotides not matched to a gene: 6. CDR1 is SGHTA and CDR2 is FQGTGA in the germline V gene. The CDR3 is 16 amino acids. The chain's CDR3 is CASSQKTGSNTGELFF. CDR3 DNA: TGTGCCAGCAGCCAAAAGACAGGGTCGAACACCGGGGAGCTGTTTTTT. Variable domain in full (rest from reference TRBV7-3 and TRBJ2-2): GAGVSQTPSNKVTEKGKYVELRCDPISGHTALYWYRQSLGQGPEFLIYFQGTGAADDSGLPNDRFFAVRPEGSVSTLKIQRTERGDSAVYLCASSQKTGSNTGELFFGEGSRLTVL.

At least ten counts were recorded for this clonotype. This chain uses TRBV28 with TRBJ2-7, with D possibly matching TRBD2 (6 bases). The CDR3 runs to 14 residues. Trimming shortened V by 2 bases and J by 2 bases, and 10 bases separated the two germline ends. Germline V gives CDR1 MDHEN, CDR2 SYDVKM. In DNA form, the CDR3 reads TGTGCCAGCAGTTTACTCTGGAGGGCCTACGAGCAGTACTTC. It yields the protein CASSLLWRAYEQYF.

Many counts were recorded for this clonotype. The V gene is TRBV2, the J gene TRBJ1-1; D gene ambiguous. Germline V gene data show CDR1 as SNHLY and CDR2 as FYNNEI. This CDR3 has 13 residues. Trimming took 7 bases from V and 0 from J, leaving 9 bases between them. The CDR3 DNA reads as TGTGCCAGCACCATAGGAGTGAACACTGAAGCTTTCTTT. It specifies CASTIGVNTEAFF.

This clonotype was counted many times. V gene TRBV2 combines with J gene TRBJ2-3; 9 bases fit TRBD2. Germline loops: CDR1 SNHLY, CDR2 FYNNEI. This CDR3 has 14 amino acids. The V and J ends lost 2 bases and 3 bases, in that order; junction bases with no gene match: 0. As DNA, the CDR3 is TGTGCCAGCAGTGAAACTAGCGGGACAGATACGCAGTATTTT. Translation gives CASSETSGTDTQYF.

There are many counts of this clonotype. The chain has TRBV4-2 and TRBJ1-5; possibly TRBD1 for D (6 bases). This CDR3 region has 13 residues. V dropped 4 bases and J dropped 6 bases, with 10 bases sitting between them. CDR1 and CDR2 from the germline V gene are LGHNA and YNFKEQ. This chain's CDR3 is CASSPRDIQPQHF. CDR3 in DNA: TGTGCCAGCAGCCCGAGGGACATTCAGCCCCAGCATTTT.

In this sample, this clonotype turned up many times. This chain links TRBV7-8 with TRBJ2-2; no definite D call. The CDR3 runs to 13 residues. Germline V CDR1 and CDR2: SGHVS, FQNEAQ. The V end lost 5 bases, the J end lost 4 bases, and 8 bases lay between the germline ends. The CDR3 loop reads CASSRTGTGELFF. Written as DNA, the CDR3 is TGTGCCAGCAGCCGGACGGGCACCGGGGAGCTGTTTTTT.

V usage is TRBV13 and J usage is TRBJ2-4; 7 nucleotides agree with TRBD2. The CDR3 length is 15 residues. Germline CDR1 reads PRHDT; CDR2 reads FYEKMQ (reference sequence). Trimming took 5 bases from V and 0 from J; bases not matched to a gene: 4. CDR3 in amino acids: CASSPQREAKNIQYF. CDR3 DNA: TGTGCCAGCAGCCCCCAGCGGGAAGCCAAAAACATTCAGTACTTC.

This clonotype was recorded a few times. A much larger clone lies a single base off, so this may be a read error. The conserved phenylalanine or tryptophan normally closing the CDR3 is absent here, so this likely arose from a read error. V usage is TRBV2 and J usage is TRBJ2-7; 7 positions match TRBD2. Germline CDR1 reads SNHLY; CDR2 reads FYNNEI. The trim removed 6 bases at V and 0 bases at J, leaving 5 bases unmatched. The CDR3 spans 14 residues. CDR3 DNA: TGTGCCAGCAGCCCGGGAGGCCTCTCCTACGAGCAGTACATC. It specifies CASSPGGLSYEQYI.

The J gene is TRBJ2-2, the V gene TRBV25-1; TRBD1 might be the D (5 bases). Germline CDR1 reads MGHDK; CDR2 reads SYGVNS. The CDR3 spans 16 residues. V was clipped by 3 bases and J by 5 bases, with 16 bases between them. DNA for the CDR3: TGTGCCAGCAGTGATTGGGGCGGACCTGGGACCGGGGAGCTGTTTTTT. Its protein is CASSDWGGPGTGELFF.